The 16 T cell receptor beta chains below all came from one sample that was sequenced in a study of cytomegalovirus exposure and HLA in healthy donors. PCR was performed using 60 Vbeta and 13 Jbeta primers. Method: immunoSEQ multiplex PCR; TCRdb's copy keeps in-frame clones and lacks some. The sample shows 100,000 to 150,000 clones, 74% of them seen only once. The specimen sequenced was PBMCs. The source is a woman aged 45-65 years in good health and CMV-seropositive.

The CDR3 protein is CASSLDTGNQNIQYF. CDR3 sequence (DNA): TGTGCCAGCAGCTTAGATACAGGGAACCAAAACATTCAGTACTTC. V usage is TRBV7-9 and J usage is TRBJ2-4; the D gene is possibly TRBD1 (6 bases). There are 15 residues in the CDR3. Germline-derived CDR1 and CDR2 are SEHNR and FQNEAQ (reference sequence). With 1 base removed from V and 5 bases from J, the gap between germline ends came to 12 bases.

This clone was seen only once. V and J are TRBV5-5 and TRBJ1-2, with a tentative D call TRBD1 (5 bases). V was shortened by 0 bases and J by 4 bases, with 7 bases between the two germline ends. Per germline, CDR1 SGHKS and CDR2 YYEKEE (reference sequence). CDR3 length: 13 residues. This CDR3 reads CASSLDRLYGYTF. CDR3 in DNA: TGTGCCAGCAGCTTGGACAGGCTCTATGGCTACACCTTC.

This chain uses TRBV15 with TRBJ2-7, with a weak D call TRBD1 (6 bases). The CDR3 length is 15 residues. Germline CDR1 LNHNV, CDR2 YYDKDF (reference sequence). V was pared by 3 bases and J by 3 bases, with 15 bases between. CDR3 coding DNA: TGTGCCACCAGCAGTCAACAGGGTGGTTACTACGAGCAGTACTTC. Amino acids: CATSSQQGGYYEQYF.

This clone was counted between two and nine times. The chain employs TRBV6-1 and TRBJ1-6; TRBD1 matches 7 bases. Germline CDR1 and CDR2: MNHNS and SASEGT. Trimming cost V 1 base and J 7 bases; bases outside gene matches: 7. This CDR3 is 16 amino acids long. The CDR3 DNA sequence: TGTGCCAGCAGTGAAGATCGACAGGGAGGCAATTCACCCCTCCACTTT. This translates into CASSEDRQGGNSPLHF.

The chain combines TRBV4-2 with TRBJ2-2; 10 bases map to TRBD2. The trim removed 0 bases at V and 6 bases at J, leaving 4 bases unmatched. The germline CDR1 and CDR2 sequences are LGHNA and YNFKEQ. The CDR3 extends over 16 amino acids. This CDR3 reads CASSQESGTSAGELFF. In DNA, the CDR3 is TGTGCCAGCAGCCAAGAAAGTGGGACTAGCGCCGGGGAGCTGTTTTTT.

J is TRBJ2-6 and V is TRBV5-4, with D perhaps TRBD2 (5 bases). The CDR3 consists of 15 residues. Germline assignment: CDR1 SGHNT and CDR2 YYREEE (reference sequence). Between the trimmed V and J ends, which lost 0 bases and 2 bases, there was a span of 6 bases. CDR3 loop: CASSLGGAGANVLTF. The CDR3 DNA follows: TGTGCCAGCAGCTTGGGGGGAGCTGGGGCCAACGTCCTGACTTTC.

The CDR3: CASSLGGWGGQETQYF. The CDR3 DNA is TGTGCCAGCAGCTTGGGGGGTTGGGGCGGACAAGAGACCCAGTACTTC. The chain employs TRBV5-4 and TRBJ2-5, with a tentative D call TRBD1 (5 bases). The V end lost 0 bases, the J end lost 2 bases, and 14 bases lay between the germline ends. CDR1 is SGHNT and CDR2 is YYREEE in the germline V gene (reference sequence). CDR3 length equals 16 residues.

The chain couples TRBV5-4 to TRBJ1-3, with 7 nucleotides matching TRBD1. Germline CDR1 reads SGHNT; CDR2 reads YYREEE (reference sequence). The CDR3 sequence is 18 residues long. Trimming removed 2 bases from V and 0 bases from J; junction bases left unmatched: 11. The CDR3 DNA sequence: TGTGCCAGCAGCTTTGACAGGGCGGGTATGAGCTCTGGAAACACCATATATTTT. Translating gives CASSFDRAGMSSGNTIYF.

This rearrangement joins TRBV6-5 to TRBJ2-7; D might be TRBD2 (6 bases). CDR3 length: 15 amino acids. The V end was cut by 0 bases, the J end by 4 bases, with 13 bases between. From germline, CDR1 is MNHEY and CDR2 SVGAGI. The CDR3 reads CASSYSWGLGYEQYF. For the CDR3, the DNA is TGTGCCAGCAGTTACTCTTGGGGACTCGGATACGAGCAGTACTTC.

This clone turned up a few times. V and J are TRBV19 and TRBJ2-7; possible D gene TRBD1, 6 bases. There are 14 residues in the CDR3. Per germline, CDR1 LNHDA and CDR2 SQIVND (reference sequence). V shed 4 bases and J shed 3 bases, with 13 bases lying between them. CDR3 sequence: CASSNGQQNYEQYF. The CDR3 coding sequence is TGTGCCAGTAGTAACGGACAGCAGAACTACGAGCAGTACTTC.

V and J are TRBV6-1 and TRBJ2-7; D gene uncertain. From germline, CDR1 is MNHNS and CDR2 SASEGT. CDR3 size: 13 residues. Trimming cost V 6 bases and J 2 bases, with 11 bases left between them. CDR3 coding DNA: TGTGCCAGCAGCTATATAGCCACCTACGAGCAGTACTTC. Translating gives CASSYIATYEQYF.

The CDR3 region is CASSVGDFTEQFF. In nucleotides, the CDR3 is TGCGCCAGCAGTGTCGGCGACTTCACGGAGCAGTTCTTC. The chain links TRBV10-1 to TRBJ2-1; D is undetermined. Trimming stripped 4 bases from V and 10 bases from J, with 14 bases between. The CDR3 covers 13 residues. The germline gives CDR1 WNHNN, CDR2 SYGVQD (reference sequence).

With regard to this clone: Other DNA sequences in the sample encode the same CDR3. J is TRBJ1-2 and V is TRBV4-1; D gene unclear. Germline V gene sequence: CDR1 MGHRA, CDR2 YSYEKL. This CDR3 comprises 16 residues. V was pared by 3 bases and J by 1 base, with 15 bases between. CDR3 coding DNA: TGCGCCAGCAGCCAGTCCCAGACTTCATATAACTATGGCTACACCTTC. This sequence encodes CASSQSQTSYNYGYTF.

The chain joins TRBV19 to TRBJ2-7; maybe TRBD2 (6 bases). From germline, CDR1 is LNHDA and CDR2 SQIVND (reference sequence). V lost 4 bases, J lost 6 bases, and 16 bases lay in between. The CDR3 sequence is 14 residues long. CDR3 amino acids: CASSSGAGLGEQYF. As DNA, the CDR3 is TGTGCCAGTAGTAGCGGGGCCGGCCTGGGCGAGCAGTACTTC.

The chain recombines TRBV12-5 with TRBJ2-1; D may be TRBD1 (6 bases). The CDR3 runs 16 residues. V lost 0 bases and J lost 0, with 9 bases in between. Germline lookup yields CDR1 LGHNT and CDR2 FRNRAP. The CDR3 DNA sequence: TGTGCTAGTGGTTTGGTCCAGGGGATCTCCTACAATGAGCAGTTCTTC. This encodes CASGLVQGISYNEQFF.

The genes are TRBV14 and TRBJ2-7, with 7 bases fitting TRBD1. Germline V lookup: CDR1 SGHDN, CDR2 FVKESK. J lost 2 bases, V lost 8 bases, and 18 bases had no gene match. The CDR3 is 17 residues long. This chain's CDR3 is CASLREPYRDRTYEQYF. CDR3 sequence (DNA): TGTGCCAGCCTAAGGGAACCGTACCGGGACAGAACCTACGAGCAGTACTTC.